What follows is one T cell receptor beta chain and its context. The target antigen is unknown. The data stem from a study of CD8 T cells in ankylosing spondylitis. Study-level points and caveats: Prior literature has documented some motif variants in synovial fluid and blood from reactive arthritis. Disease-linked clones had a CD8+ phenotype and relatively low frequency in peripheral blood. A TCR beta motif of fewer than ten highly homologous variants seemed to mark ankylosing spondylitis blood.

The CDR3 runs to 12 residues. Trimming removed 6 bases at V and 6 bases at J, with 9 bases between. Generation of TCR beta libraries employed quantitative 5'-RACE incorporating molecular barcodes. In TCRdb, the 5' RACE reads were re-called with MiXCR into one record per CDR3 protein. The repertoire holds 470,000 or so distinct CDR3 sequences, with 25% to 30% as singletons. The chain couples TRBV12-3 or TRBV12-4 to TRBJ2-1; no clear D. The clonotype originates from a male donor with ankylosing spondylitis. The sequencing input was blood, either unsorted or a sorted T cell fraction (not recorded which). CDR3 nucleotides: TGTGCCAGCAGGTCTAGTCTCAATGAGCAGTTCTTC. Amino acid sequence: CASRSSLNEQFF.